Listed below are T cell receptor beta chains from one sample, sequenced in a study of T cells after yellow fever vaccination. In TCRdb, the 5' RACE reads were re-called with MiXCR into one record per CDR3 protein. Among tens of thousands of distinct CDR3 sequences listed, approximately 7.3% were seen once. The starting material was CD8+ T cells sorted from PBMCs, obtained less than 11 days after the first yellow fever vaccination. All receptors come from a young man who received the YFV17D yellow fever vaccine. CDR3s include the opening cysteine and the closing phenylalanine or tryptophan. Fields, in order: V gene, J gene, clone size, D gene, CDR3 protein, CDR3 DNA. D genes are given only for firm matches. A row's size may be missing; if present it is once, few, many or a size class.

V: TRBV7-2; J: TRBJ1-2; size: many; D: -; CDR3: CASSLTGYGYTF; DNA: TGTGCCAGCAGCTTAACTGGCTATGGCTACACCTTC
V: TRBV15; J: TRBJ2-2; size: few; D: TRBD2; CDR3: CATSRRLAGESGELFF; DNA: TGTGCCACCAGCAGAAGACTAGCGGGGGAGTCCGGGGAGCTGTTTTTT
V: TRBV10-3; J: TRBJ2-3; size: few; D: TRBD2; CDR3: CAISEPGLAGTDTQYF; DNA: TGTGCCATCAGTGAACCGGGACTAGCGGGCACAGATACGCAGTATTTT
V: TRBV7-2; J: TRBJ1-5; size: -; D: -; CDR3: CASSLTGSGSGQPQHF; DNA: TGTGCCAGCAGCTTAACAGGGAGTGGTAGTGGTCAGCCCCAGCATTTT
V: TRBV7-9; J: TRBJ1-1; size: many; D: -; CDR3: CASSPTSFEAFF; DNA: TGTGCCAGCAGCCCGACATCGTTTGAAGCTTTCTTT
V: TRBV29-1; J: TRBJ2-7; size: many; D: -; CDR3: CSVALPGRIYEQYF; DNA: TGCAGCGTGGCGCTTCCGGGACGGATATACGAGCAGTACTTC
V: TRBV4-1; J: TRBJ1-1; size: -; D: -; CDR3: CASSQETADTEAFF; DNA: TGCGCCAGCAGCCAAGAAACTGCCGACACTGAAGCTTTCTTT
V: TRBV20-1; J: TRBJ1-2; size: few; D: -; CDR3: CSASTFIGTRPGSSYTF; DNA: TGCAGTGCTAGTACTTTTATCGGGACAAGGCCGGGTTCTAGCTACACCTTC
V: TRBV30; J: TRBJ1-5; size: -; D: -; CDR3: CAWSPSGAGQPQHF; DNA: TGTGCCTGGAGCCCTTCGGGGGCGGGTCAGCCCCAGCATTTT
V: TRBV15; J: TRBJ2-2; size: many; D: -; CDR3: CATSRDSATGELFF; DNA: TGTGCCACCAGCAGAGATAGCGCCACCGGGGAGCTGTTTTTT
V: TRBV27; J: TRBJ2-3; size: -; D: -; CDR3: CASSGGFSTDTQYF; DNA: TGTGCCAGCAGTGGGGGATTCAGCACAGATACGCAGTATTTT
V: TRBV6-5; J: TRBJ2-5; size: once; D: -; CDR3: CATMAQETQYF; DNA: TGTGCCACCATGGCCCAAGAGACCCAGTACTTC
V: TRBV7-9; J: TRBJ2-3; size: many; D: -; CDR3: CASSLKFGDTQYF; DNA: TGTGCCAGCAGCTTAAAGTTTGGTGACACGCAGTATTTT
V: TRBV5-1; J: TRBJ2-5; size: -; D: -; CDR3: CASSLLGQKETQYF; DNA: TGCGCCAGCAGCTTGCTCGGACAGAAAGAGACCCAGTACTTC
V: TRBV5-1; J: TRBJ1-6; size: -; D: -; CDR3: CASSLAGFSPLHF; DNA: TGCGCCAGCAGCCTTGCAGGGTTTTCACCCCTCCACTTT
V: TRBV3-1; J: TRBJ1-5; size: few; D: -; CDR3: CASSQGGGAQPQHF; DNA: TGTGCCAGCAGCCAAGGAGGCGGGGCTCAGCCCCAGCATTTT
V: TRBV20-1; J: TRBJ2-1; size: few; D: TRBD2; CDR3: CSASRLAGALLSNEQFF; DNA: TGCAGTGCTAGTCGGCTAGCGGGAGCCCTGCTTTCCAATGAGCAGTTCTTC
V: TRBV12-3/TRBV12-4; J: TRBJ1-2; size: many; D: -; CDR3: CASSWAGAFDGYTF; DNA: TGTGCCAGCAGTTGGGCAGGGGCATTTGATGGCTACACCTTC
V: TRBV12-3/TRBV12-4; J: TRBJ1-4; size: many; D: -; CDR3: CASSPGALVEKLFF; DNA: TGTGCCAGCAGCCCAGGAGCATTAGTGGAAAAACTGTTTTTT
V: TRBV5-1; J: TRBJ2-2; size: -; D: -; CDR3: CASSWTLAGELFF; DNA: TGCGCCAGCAGCTGGACTTTAGCCGGGGAGCTGTTTTTT
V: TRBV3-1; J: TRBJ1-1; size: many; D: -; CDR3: CASSQDDEGRAVNTEAFF; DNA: TGTGCCAGCAGCCAAGATGACGAAGGGAGGGCGGTGAACACTGAAGCTTTCTTT
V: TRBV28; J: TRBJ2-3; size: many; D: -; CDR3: CASSRQIKHTQYF; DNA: TGTGCCAGCAGTCGCCAGATTAAACATACGCAGTATTTT
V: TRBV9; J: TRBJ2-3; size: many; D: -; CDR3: CASSLLTQADTQYF; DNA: TGTGCCAGCAGCCTCCTGACCCAGGCAGATACGCAGTATTTT
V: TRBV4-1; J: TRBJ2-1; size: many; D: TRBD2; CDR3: CASSQVALAGGSSYNEQFF; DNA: TGCGCCAGCAGCCAAGTAGCCCTAGCGGGGGGTAGCTCCTACAATGAGCAGTTCTTC
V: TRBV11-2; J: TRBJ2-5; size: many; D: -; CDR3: CASSPTVLSKETQYF; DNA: TGTGCCAGCAGCCCAACAGTGTTAAGTAAAGAGACCCAGTACTTC
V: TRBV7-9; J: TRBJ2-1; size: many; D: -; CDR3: CASSINVEQFF; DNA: TGTGCCAGCAGCATCAATGTAGAGCAGTTCTTC
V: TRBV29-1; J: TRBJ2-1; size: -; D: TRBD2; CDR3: CSVDGGASGGIGNEQFF; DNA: TGCAGCGTTGATGGGGGGGCTAGCGGGGGCATAGGCAATGAGCAGTTCTTC
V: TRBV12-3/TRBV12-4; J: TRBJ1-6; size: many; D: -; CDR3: CASSFMGSLHF; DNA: TGTGCCAGCAGTTTTATGGGGTCCCTCCACTTT
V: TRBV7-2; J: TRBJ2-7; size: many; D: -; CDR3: CASSTGLSYEQYF; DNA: TGTGCCAGCAGTACAGGGCTATCCTACGAGCAGTACTTC
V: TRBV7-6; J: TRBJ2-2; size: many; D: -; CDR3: CASSFEAFTGELFF; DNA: TGTGCCAGCAGCTTTGAAGCCTTCACCGGGGAGCTGTTTTTT
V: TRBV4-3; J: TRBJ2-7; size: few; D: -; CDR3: CASSPTRDSRFYEQYF; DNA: TGCGCCAGCAGCCCAACTCGGGACTCAAGGTTCTACGAGCAGTACTTC
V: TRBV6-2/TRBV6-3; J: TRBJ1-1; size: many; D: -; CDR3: CASNPQGVTEAFF; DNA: TGTGCCAGCAACCCACAGGGTGTCACTGAAGCTTTCTTT
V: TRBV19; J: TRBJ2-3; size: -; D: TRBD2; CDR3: CASSQTGTSGVQQYF; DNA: TGTGCCAGTAGTCAAACCGGGACTAGCGGGGTTCAGCAGTATTTT
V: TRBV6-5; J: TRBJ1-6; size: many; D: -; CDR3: CASSSEGLFRSPLHF; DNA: TGTGCCAGCAGTTCGGAGGGGTTGTTTCGTTCACCCCTCCACTTT
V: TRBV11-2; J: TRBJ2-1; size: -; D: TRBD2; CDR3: CASSLGLAEQFF; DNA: TGTGCCAGCAGCTTAGGACTAGCGGAGCAGTTCTTC
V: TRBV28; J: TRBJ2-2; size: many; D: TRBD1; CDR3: CASSVTPGQGPGELFF; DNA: TGTGCCAGCAGTGTTACCCCGGGACAGGGCCCCGGGGAGCTGTTTTTT
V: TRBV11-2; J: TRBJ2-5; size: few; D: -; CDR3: CASSPPRTVSETQYF; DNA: TGTGCCAGCAGCCCGCCGAGGACAGTCTCGGAGACCCAGTACTTC
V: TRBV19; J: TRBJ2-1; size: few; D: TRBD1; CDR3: CASSTQGANEQFF; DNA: TGTGCCAGTAGTACACAGGGGGCGAATGAGCAGTTCTTC
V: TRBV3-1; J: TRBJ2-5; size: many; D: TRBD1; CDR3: CASSQSDRRETQYF; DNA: TGTGCCAGCAGCCAGTCGGACAGGCGGGAGACCCAGTACTTC
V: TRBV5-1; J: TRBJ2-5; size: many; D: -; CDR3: CASSLLQSQETQYF; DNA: TGCGCCAGCAGCTTGCTTCAGTCTCAAGAGACCCAGTACTTC
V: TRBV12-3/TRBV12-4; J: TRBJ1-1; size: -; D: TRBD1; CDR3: CASSLQGENTEALF; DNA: TGTGCCAGCAGCTTACAGGGGGAGAACACTGAAGCTTTGTTT
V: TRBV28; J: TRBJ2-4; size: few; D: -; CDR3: CASSPLTGVTKNIQYF; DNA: TGTGCCAGCAGTCCCTTGACAGGCGTAACCAAAAACATTCAGTACTTC
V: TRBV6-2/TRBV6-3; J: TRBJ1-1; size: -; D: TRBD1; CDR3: CASSRIEIRDSVSDMNTEAFF; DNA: TGTGCCAGCAGTCGCATAGAAATCCGGGACAGCGTATCAGACATGAACACTGAAGCTTTCTTT
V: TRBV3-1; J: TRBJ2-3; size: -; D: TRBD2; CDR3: CASSQVGLAGGTDTQYF; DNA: TGTGCCAGCAGCCAAGTTGGCCTAGCGGGGGGCACAGATACGCAGTATTTT
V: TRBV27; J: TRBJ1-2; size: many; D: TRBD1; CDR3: CASSLFSSTGGRHNYGYTF; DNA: TGTGCCAGCAGTTTATTTAGCTCGACAGGGGGAAGGCACAACTATGGCTACACCTTC
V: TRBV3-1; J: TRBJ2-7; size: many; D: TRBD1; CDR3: CASSQFRDRGYEQYF; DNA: TGTGCCAGCAGCCAATTCCGGGACAGGGGCTACGAGCAGTACTTC
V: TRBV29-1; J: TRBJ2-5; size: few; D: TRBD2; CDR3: CSTTSGEQETQYF; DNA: TGCAGCACAACTAGCGGGGAACAAGAGACCCAGTACTTC
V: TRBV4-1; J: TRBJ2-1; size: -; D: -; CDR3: CASSQARGNEQFF; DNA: TGCGCCAGCAGCCAAGCCCGCGGGAATGAGCAGTTCTTC
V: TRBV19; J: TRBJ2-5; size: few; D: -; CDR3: CASSIPGGQETQYF; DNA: TGTGCCAGTAGTATACCCGGGGGTCAAGAGACCCAGTACTTC
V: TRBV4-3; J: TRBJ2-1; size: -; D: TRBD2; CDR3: CASSQDRSSGGYYNEQFF; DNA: TGCGCCAGCAGCCAAGATAGGTCTAGCGGGGGCTATTACAATGAGCAGTTCTTC
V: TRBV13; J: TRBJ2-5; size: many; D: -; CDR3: CASSYTRGRETQYF; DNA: TGTGCCAGCAGCTATACTAGAGGCCGGGAGACCCAGTACTTC
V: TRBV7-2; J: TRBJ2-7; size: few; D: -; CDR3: CASSLLASREQYF; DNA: TGTGCCAGCAGCTTACTAGCCTCACGGGAGCAGTACTTC
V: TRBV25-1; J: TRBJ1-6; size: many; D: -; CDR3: CASSAGRFNSPLHF; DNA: TGTGCCAGCAGTGCGGGGCGTTTTAATTCACCCCTCCACTTT
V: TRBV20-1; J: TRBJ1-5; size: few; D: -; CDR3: CSASRRGLWQPQHF; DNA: TGCAGTGCTTCACGGCGGGGGCTGTGGCAGCCCCAGCATTTT
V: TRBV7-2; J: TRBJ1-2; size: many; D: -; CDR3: CASSLGGDYGYTF; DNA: TGTGCCAGCAGCTTGGGGGGGGACTATGGCTACACCTTC
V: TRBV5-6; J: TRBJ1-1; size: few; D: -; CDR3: CASSWGRGVFAFF; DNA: TGTGCCAGCAGCTGGGGACGGGGCGTATTTGCTTTCTTT